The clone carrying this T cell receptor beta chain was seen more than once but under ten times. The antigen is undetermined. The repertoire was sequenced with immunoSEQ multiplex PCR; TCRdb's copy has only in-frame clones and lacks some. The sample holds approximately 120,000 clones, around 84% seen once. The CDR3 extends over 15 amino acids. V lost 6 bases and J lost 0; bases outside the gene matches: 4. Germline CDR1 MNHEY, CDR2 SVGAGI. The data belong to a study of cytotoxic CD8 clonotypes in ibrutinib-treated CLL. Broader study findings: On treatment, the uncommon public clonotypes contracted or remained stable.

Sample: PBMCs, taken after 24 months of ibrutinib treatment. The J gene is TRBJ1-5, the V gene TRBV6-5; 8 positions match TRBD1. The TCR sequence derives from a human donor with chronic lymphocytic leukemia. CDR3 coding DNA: TGTGCCAGCAGAGCGACAGGGGATAGCAATCAGCCCCAGCATTTT. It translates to CASRATGDSNQPQHF.